The 24 T cell receptor beta chains presented below share a single source sample, sequenced in a study of T-cell memory formation after mild COVID-19. Via MiXCR, TCRdb re-called the 5' RACE reads, giving one row per CDR3 protein. Seen here are about 310,000 distinct CDR3 sequences, more than 15% observed once, and the top ten hold around a fifth. Sequenced sample: PBMCs or a T cell subset sorted from them (not recorded which). Receptors originate from a young man who had mild COVID-19 (a few samples of this study predate the infection). Cell type and time point are not known.

Here the CDR3 DNA reads TGTGCCAGCAGCTTAAAAACAGGGGGCTTAGGAAAACTGTTTTTT. As protein: CASSLKTGGLGKLFF. This sequence joins TRBV7-2 and TRBJ1-4; 9 nucleotides line up with TRBD1. In germline, CDR1 is SGHTA, CDR2 FQGNSA. Trimming removed 2 bases from V and 10 bases from J; junction bases left unmatched: 8. The CDR3 has 15 amino acids.

This clonotype was seen only a few times. This chain links TRBV6-5 with TRBJ1-3; tentative D call: TRBD1 (6 bases). Per the germline V gene, CDR1 is MNHEY and CDR2 is SVGAGI. V shed 6 bases and J shed 0 bases, with 12 bases lying between them. This CDR3 has 15 amino acids. The CDR3 DNA sequence: TGTGCCAGCAGGCGACAGGAAAGCTCTGGAAACACCATATATTTT. This gives the protein CASRRQESSGNTIYF.

At least ten counts were recorded for this clonotype. The chain couples TRBV7-9 to TRBJ2-2; D gene uncertain. The CDR3 is made up of 13 amino acids. V was trimmed by 0 bases and J by 7 bases, leaving 6 bases between them. The germline V gene encodes CDR1 SEHNR and CDR2 FQNEAQ (reference sequence). The CDR3 is CASSLAPVGELFF. CDR3 sequence (DNA): TGTGCCAGCAGCTTAGCTCCGGTCGGGGAGCTGTTTTTT.

The rearrangement links TRBV5-1 to TRBJ1-1; D is unclear. The CDR3 length is 13 residues. Trimming stripped 0 bases from V and 8 bases from J, with 11 bases between. Germline CDR1 and CDR2: SGHRS and YFSETQ. The CDR3: CASSLESSGEAFF. CDR3 nucleotides: TGCGCCAGCAGCTTGGAGTCATCGGGAGAAGCTTTCTTT. Together with reference TRBV5-1 and TRBJ1-1, the CDR3 gives the full variable domain: KAGVTQTPRYLIKTRGQQVTLSCSPISGHRSVSWYQQTPGQGLQFLFEYFSETQRNKGNFPGRFSGRQFSNSRSEMNVSTLELGDSALYLCASSLESSGEAFFGQGTRLTVV.

This clonotype was seen repeatedly, ten times or more. The V gene is TRBV4-1, the J gene TRBJ1-2; D gene unclear. V was pared by 1 base and J by 2 bases, with 17 bases between. The CDR3 runs to 17 residues. Germline V lookup: CDR1 MGHRA, CDR2 YSYEKL. CDR3 sequence (DNA): TGCGCCAGCAGCCAAGCAGCGGGAGGACCTTGGAACTATGGCTACACCTTC. Translated: CASSQAAGGPWNYGYTF.

The chain combines TRBV5-1 with TRBJ2-3; 9 nucleotides align to TRBD2. The CDR3 runs to 18 residues. V lost 1 base, J lost 0 bases, and 9 bases stayed unmatched. Germline V CDR1 and CDR2: SGHRS, YFSETQ. The CDR3 is CASSLPGTSSPSTDTQYF. The CDR3 DNA reads as TGCGCCAGCAGCTTGCCCGGGACTAGCTCTCCTAGCACAGATACGCAGTATTTT.

V usage is TRBV19 and J usage is TRBJ2-7; 9 bases match TRBD1. The CDR3 sequence is 13 residues long. Germline values: CDR1 LNHDA, CDR2 SQIVND (reference sequence). Trimming at V came to 9 bases and at J to 7 bases, leaving 10 bases not matched to a gene. The DNA of the CDR3 is TGTGCCAGCAGTCCGGGACAGGGACGAGAGCAGTACGTC. Encoded protein: CASSPGQGREQYV.

This clonotype was recorded a few times. CDR3 in amino acids: CANGEGNTGELFF. The CDR3 bases are TGTGCCAATGGCGAGGGGAACACCGGGGAGCTGTTTTTT. The V and J genes are TRBV7-9 and TRBJ2-2; tentatively, D is TRBD2 (5 bases). The CDR3 consists of 13 residues. In germline, CDR1 is SEHNR, CDR2 FQNEAQ (reference sequence). V lost 10 bases to trimming and J lost 1 base, with 10 bases between them.

This clonotype was seen only a few times. J is TRBJ1-5 and V is TRBV19, with 7 bases aligning to TRBD1. The CDR3 loop spans 14 amino acids. V gave up 7 bases and J gave up 5 bases; unmatched junction bases: 8. Germline CDR1 and CDR2: LNHDA and SQIVND (reference sequence). For the CDR3, the DNA is TGTGCCAGTACCATTTACGGACAGGATCAGCCCCAGCATTTT. Protein product: CASTIYGQDQPQHF.

This chain joins TRBV10-3 and TRBJ2-3; TRBD2 agrees at 11 bases. V trimming: 3 bases; J trimming: 0 bases; junction bases outside the gene matches: 8. The CDR3 loop spans 18 amino acids. Per germline, CDR1 ENHRY and CDR2 SYGVKD. The CDR3 sequence: CAISDHPGLAESTDTQYF. The CDR3 region has the DNA TGTGCCATCAGTGACCACCCGGGACTAGCGGAAAGCACAGATACGCAGTATTTT.

V is TRBV7-2 and J is TRBJ1-1; D not resolved. This CDR3 is 16 amino acids long. Germline V CDR1 and CDR2: SGHTA, FQGNSA. With 1 base removed from V and 11 bases from J, the gap between germline ends came to 23 bases. The DNA for the CDR3 is TGTGCCAGCAGCTTAGTCTGGTCCCGGGTCGTTGATCGTGCTTTCTTT. Translation: CASSLVWSRVVDRAFF.

This sequence joins TRBV6-1 and TRBJ2-7; 8 bases match TRBD1. Trimming took 2 bases from V and 4 from J; bases not matched to a gene: 13. The CDR3 loop spans 17 amino acids. Germline V gene sequence: CDR1 MNHNS, CDR2 SASEGT. CDR3 sequence (DNA): TGTGCCAGCAGTGAATTCGCGGGTCAGGGGGCGCGGTACGAGCAGTACGTC. As protein: CASSEFAGQGARYEQYV.

This clonotype was seen many times. The chain joins TRBV7-8 to TRBJ2-1, with D maybe TRBD1 (5 bases). The germline gives CDR1 SGHVS, CDR2 FQNEAQ. V was cut by 1 base and J by 5 bases, with 15 bases left in between. This CDR3 has 16 amino acids. This chain's CDR3 is CASSLGGREYNNEQFF. The CDR3 bases are TGTGCCAGCAGCTTAGGAGGCAGGGAATACAACAATGAGCAGTTCTTC. Full variable domain (remainder filled in from reference TRBV7-8 and TRBJ2-1): GAGVSQSPRYKVAKRGQDVALRCDPISGHVSLFWYQQALGQGPEFLTYFQNEAQLDKSGLPSDRFFAERPEGSVSTLKIQRTQQEDSAVYLCASSLGGREYNNEQFFGPGTRLTVL.

The DNA for the CDR3 is TGCAGTGCTAGTAGGACAGGGGTGTTCTATGGCTACACCTTC. Translating it yields CSASRTGVFYGYTF. The chain links TRBV20-1 to TRBJ1-2; TRBD1 aligns across 9 bases. Germline values: CDR1 DFQATT, CDR2 SNEGSKA (reference sequence). This CDR3 comprises 14 residues. After removal of 3 bases from V and 4 bases from J, the junction contained 6 bases not matched to a gene.

The V gene is TRBV5-5, the J gene TRBJ2-7; the match to TRBD1 covers 10 bases. The CDR3 has 15 residues. The germline V gene has CDR1 SGHKS and CDR2 YYEKEE (reference sequence). Germline trimming cut 4 bases from V and 6 bases from J; bases unmatched to any gene: 10. In DNA form, the CDR3 reads TGTGCCAGCAGCCCCCCGGGACAGGGGTATGGCGAGCAGTACTTC. Translated, it gives CASSPPGQGYGEQYF.

The chain carries TRBV7-2 and TRBJ1-2; no definite D call. Deletions cut 5 bases from V and 4 bases from J, with 14 bases between. The CDR3 has 14 amino acids. Per the germline V gene, CDR1 is SGHTA and CDR2 is FQGNSA. The CDR3: CASSLARQGYGYTF. Written as DNA, the CDR3 is TGTGCCAGCAGCCTTGCCCGGCAAGGCTATGGCTACACCTTC.

The chain joins TRBV6-6 to TRBJ1-1; D is unresolved. The germline gives CDR1 MNHNY, CDR2 SVGAGI (reference sequence). The V gene lost 2 bases and the J gene lost 1 base, with 8 bases spanning the gap. The CDR3 is 14 amino acids. CDR3 coding DNA: TGTGCCAGCAGTTACACGGTGAGGAACACTGAAGCTTTCTTT. It is translated as CASSYTVRNTEAFF.

This clonotype occurred many times. The CDR3 is CASSPTAGSPLHF. The CDR3 coding sequence is TGTGCCAGCAGCCCGACCGCGGGTTCACCCCTCCACTTT. The chain has TRBV7-9 and TRBJ1-6; D not certain. In germline, CDR1 is SEHNR, CDR2 FQNEAQ (reference sequence). Trimming cost V 5 bases and J 9 bases, with 11 bases left between them. The CDR3 consists of 13 residues.

The V call is TRBV4-1, the J call TRBJ2-7; D is ambiguous. This CDR3 spans 13 amino acids. Germline lookup yields CDR1 MGHRA and CDR2 YSYEKL. V was pared by 4 bases and J by 4 bases, with 11 bases between. CDR3 sequence reads: CASSPWVRYEQYF. The CDR3 DNA reads TGCGCCAGCAGCCCCTGGGTGAGATACGAGCAGTACTTC.

Regarding this clonotype: A clone one base away is much larger, so this may be a read error. The chain carries TRBV7-2 and TRBJ2-3; perhaps D is TRBD1 or TRBD2 (6 bases each). The germline CDR1 and CDR2 sequences are SGHTA and FQGNSA. V lost 0 bases, J lost 1 base, and 14 bases lay in between. This CDR3 has 17 amino acids. CDR3 region: CASSLALGGGGTDTQYF. Here the CDR3 DNA reads TGTGCCAGCAGCTTAGCTCTCGGGGGCGGGGGCACAGATACGCAGTATTTT.

Only a few counts were recorded for this clonotype. The rearrangement links TRBV7-9 to TRBJ2-7, with 9 bases aligning to TRBD1. The CDR3 loop spans 15 amino acids. From germline, CDR1 is SEHNR and CDR2 FQNEAQ (reference sequence). V lost 7 bases, J lost 5 bases, and 12 bases stayed unmatched. The CDR3 sequence: CASTLWTGERDEQYF. The CDR3 region has the DNA TGTGCCAGCACCCTATGGACAGGGGAAAGGGACGAGCAGTACTTC.

The chain recombines TRBV27 with TRBJ2-1; D is unresolved. Trimming cost V 3 bases and J 8 bases, with 17 bases left between them. Germline CDR1 and CDR2: MNHEY and SMNVEV (reference sequence). The CDR3 is 15 residues long. The CDR3, as DNA: TGTGCCAGCAGTTTGCCCGACCGCCCGCTCGATGAGCAGTTCTTC. Encoded protein: CASSLPDRPLDEQFF.

This clonotype was counted only a few times. The J gene is TRBJ1-1, the V gene TRBV11-2; D possibly corresponds to TRBD1 (5 bases). Trimming left V 1 base short and J 11 bases short, with 17 bases between. The length of the CDR3 is 14 residues. Germline V gene data show CDR1 as SGHAT and CDR2 as FQNNGV. CDR3 amino acids: CASSLALAGKGAFF. CDR3 in DNA: TGTGCCAGCAGCTTAGCTCTCGCCGGGAAGGGGGCTTTCTTT.

The V call is TRBV7-9, the J call TRBJ2-7, with 7 bases lining up with TRBD1. Germline CDR1 and CDR2: SEHNR and FQNEAQ (reference sequence). Trimming took 1 base from V and 4 from J; bases not matched to a gene: 10. This CDR3 has 16 amino acids. The CDR3 region has the DNA TGTGCCAGCAGCTTAGAGGGGGCAGGGGCAGCTTACGAGCAGTACTTC. It encodes CASSLEGAGAAYEQYF. Together with reference TRBV7-9 and TRBJ2-7, the CDR3 gives the full variable domain: DTGVSQNPRHKITKRGQNVTFRCDPISEHNRLYWYRQTLGQGPEFLTYFQNEAQLEKSRLLSDRFSAERPKGSFSTLEIQRTEQGDSAMYLCASSLEGAGAAYEQYFGPGTRLTVT.